These 30 T cell receptor beta chains were sequenced from one sample in a study of cytomegalovirus exposure and HLA in healthy donors (dated by TCRdb to about 2017). Library preparation used the immunoSEQ multiplex PCR assay. The multiplex PCR relied on a mix of 60 forward primers for TCR Vbeta segments and 13 reverse primers for TCR Jbeta segments. TCRdb provides this immuneACCESS table in a form limited to in-frame rearrangements. Some clones are lacking; in checked studies, under half of them reflect an unresolved V gene, and why the rest are absent is not known. This sample gives around 200,000 clones in total; roughly 78% of them show up just once. The top ten hold 0.6% to 0.7% of the sample. Sequences were obtained from PBMCs. The receptors here all came from a boy under 18 in good health and CMV-seronegative.

The CDR3 sequence is CACPSGKSSYNEQFF. The CDR3 DNA reads TGTGCCTGCCCCAGCGGGAAAAGCTCCTACAATGAGCAGTTCTTC. The chain has TRBV9 and TRBJ2-1; TRBD2 agrees at 7 bases. CDR1 and CDR2 from the germline V gene are SGDLS and YYNGEE. Trimming removed 10 bases from V and 0 bases from J; junction bases left unmatched: 10. This CDR3 has 15 amino acids.

V is TRBV11-1 and J is TRBJ2-6; 9 bases match TRBD2. This CDR3 has 18 amino acids. Germline V lookup: CDR1 SGHAT, CDR2 FQDESV (reference sequence). J gave up 2 bases and V 8 bases, and 13 bases lay outside the gene matches. CDR3 amino acids: CASRERAGGPPGANVLTF. The CDR3, as DNA: TGTGCCAGCCGAGAACGGGCGGGAGGGCCGCCTGGGGCCAACGTCCTGACTTTC.

The chain carries TRBV27 and TRBJ2-3; the D is unclear. This CDR3 is built from 13 residues. The germline V gene encodes CDR1 MNHEY and CDR2 SMNVEV (reference sequence). V lost 3 bases to trimming and J lost 4 bases, with 8 bases between them. CDR3 bases: TGTGCCAGCAGTTTGTCTCGGGCAGATACGCAGTATTTT. Translated: CASSLSRADTQYF.

The CDR3, as DNA: TGTGCCAGCAGTGAAGTCTGGGGGGAGTCCACTGAAGCTTTCTTT. This encodes CASSEVWGESTEAFF. V is TRBV6-1 and J is TRBJ1-1, with D perhaps matching TRBD1 (5 bases). Trimming took off 1 base at V and 4 bases at J, with 13 bases between the two ends. The CDR3 is 15 amino acids. Germline V gene data show CDR1 as MNHNS and CDR2 as SASEGT.

The chain recombines TRBV7-2 with TRBJ2-5, with 8 bases that match TRBD2. Trimming at V came to 4 bases and at J to 8 bases, leaving 18 bases not matched to a gene. The V gene's germline CDR1 is SGHTA and CDR2 FQGNSA. The CDR3 has 17 residues. The CDR3 here is CASSSVAGSFQSPTQYF. The CDR3 DNA is TGTGCCAGCAGCTCGGTAGCGGGGTCCTTCCAATCACCAACCCAGTACTTC.

V gene TRBV6-1 combines with J gene TRBJ1-4; no firm D call. Trimming shortened V by 2 bases and J by 4 bases, and 11 bases separated the two germline ends. The CDR3 contains 15 residues. Per the germline V gene, CDR1 is MNHNS and CDR2 is SASEGT. The CDR3 reads CASSERSDGNEKLFF. In DNA, the CDR3 is TGTGCCAGCAGTGAACGTTCAGATGGTAATGAAAAACTGTTTTTT.

The rearrangement uses TRBV5-1 and TRBJ1-6; D call uncertain. Trimming pared 1 base from V and 8 bases from J, leaving 7 bases between. The CDR3 covers 13 residues. CDR1 is SGHRS, CDR2 YFSETQ, per germline. CDR3 sequence: CASSLSQDSPLHF. The CDR3 coding sequence is TGCGCCAGCAGCTTGTCGCAGGATTCACCCCTCCACTTT.

V gene TRBV18 combines with J gene TRBJ2-3; TRBD2 matches at 8 bases. The germline V gene has CDR1 KGHSH and CDR2 LQKENI. Trimming at V came to 3 bases and at J to 1 base, leaving 3 bases not matched to a gene. The CDR3 runs to 15 residues. The CDR3 coding sequence is TGTGCCAGCTCACCCGGAGCGGGGGGCACAGATACGCAGTATTTT. Translating gives CASSPGAGGTDTQYF.

The chain combines TRBV30 with TRBJ1-5; D not resolved. V was shortened by 4 bases and J by 7 bases, with 14 bases between the two germline ends. The germline CDR1 and CDR2 sequences are GTSNPN and SVGIG (reference sequence). The CDR3 runs 13 residues. The CDR3: CAWNQTPQQPQHF. CDR3 nucleotide sequence: TGTGCCTGGAATCAAACCCCACAGCAGCCCCAGCATTTT. Full variable domain (remainder filled in from reference TRBV30 and TRBJ1-5): SQTIHQWPATLVQPVGSPLSLECTVEGTSNPNLYWYRQAAGRGLQLLFYSVGIGQISSEVPQNLSASRPQDRQFILSSKKLLLSDSGFYLCAWNQTPQQPQHFGDGTRLSIL.

The chain has TRBV6-5 and TRBJ2-1; 10 bases agree with TRBD2. The germline V gene has CDR1 MNHEY and CDR2 SVGAGI. The CDR3 sequence is 15 residues long. Trimming removed 6 bases from V and 6 bases from J; junction bases left unmatched: 8. The CDR3: CASSPIAGGGNEQFF. CDR3 nucleotides: TGTGCCAGCAGCCCCATAGCGGGAGGTGGCAATGAGCAGTTCTTC.

This chain joins TRBV11-3 and TRBJ2-2; tentatively, D is TRBD2 (5 bases). The CDR3 is 13 amino acids. With 5 bases removed from V and 7 bases from J, the gap between germline ends came to 11 bases. The V gene's germline CDR1 is SGHNT and CDR2 YENEEA. CDR3 sequence: CASSGEFGGELFF. The CDR3 DNA is TGTGCCAGCAGCGGGGAGTTCGGCGGGGAGCTGTTTTTT.

The chain recombines TRBV4-1 with TRBJ1-1; 7 nucleotides agree with TRBD1. There are 17 residues in the CDR3. Germline CDR1 reads MGHRA; CDR2 reads YSYEKL. Trimming took 1 base from V and 2 from J; bases not matched to a gene: 10. This chain's CDR3 is CASSQGIPQGGNTEAFF. In DNA form, the CDR3 reads TGCGCCAGCAGCCAAGGAATCCCCCAGGGGGGAAACACTGAAGCTTTCTTT.

This sequence joins TRBV6-5 and TRBJ2-1, with 10 bases matching TRBD2. Germline V CDR1 and CDR2: MNHEY, SVGAGI. The V and J ends lost 5 bases and 9 bases, in that order; junction bases with no gene match: 7. The CDR3 runs to 14 residues. CDR3 nucleotide sequence: TGTGCCAGCAGTAGCGGGAGGGCCTCCGGTGAGCAGTTCTTC. This encodes CASSSGRASGEQFF.

The chain joins TRBV7-2 to TRBJ1-2; no definite D call. V shed 1 base and J shed 2 bases, with 11 bases lying between them. The germline gives CDR1 SGHTA, CDR2 FQGNSA. The CDR3 has 15 residues. CDR3 in amino acids: CASSLDRTSNYGYTF. DNA for the CDR3: TGTGCCAGCAGCTTAGACAGAACCTCAAACTATGGCTACACCTTC.

The rearrangement uses TRBV19 and TRBJ1-3; 8 nucleotides line up with TRBD1. CDR1 is LNHDA, CDR2 SQIVND, per germline (reference sequence). The CDR3 has 16 amino acids. The V gene end was trimmed by 11 bases and the J gene end by 2 bases; junction bases not matched to a gene: 14. CDR3 coding DNA: TGTGCCGCCTCCCCGGGGAGACAGGGGCCTGGAAACACCATATATTTT. It is translated as CAASPGRQGPGNTIYF.

The chain joins TRBV4-1 to TRBJ2-2; 9 nucleotides match TRBD2. The CDR3 contains 16 residues. Germline V CDR1 and CDR2: MGHRA, YSYEKL. V was pared by 0 bases and J by 4 bases, with 3 bases of the junction left unmatched. The chain's CDR3 is CASSQDGAGGTGELFF. The CDR3 region has the DNA TGCGCCAGCAGCCAAGATGGAGCGGGGGGCACCGGGGAGCTGTTTTTT.

This chain links TRBV19 with TRBJ1-2; TRBD1 matches 10 bases. Trimming took 7 bases from V and 2 from J; bases not matched to a gene: 10. Germline V gene data show CDR1 as LNHDA and CDR2 as SQIVND (reference sequence). The CDR3 is 16 amino acids. Here the CDR3 reads CASTRDRGGKNYGYTF. CDR3 in DNA: TGTGCCAGTACCAGGGACAGGGGAGGGAAAAACTATGGCTACACCTTC.

The CDR3 region has the DNA TGTGCCAGCATGCAGACAGTCTCCTACGAGCAGTACTTC. It is translated as CASMQTVSYEQYF. The rearrangement joins TRBV2 to TRBJ2-7; D might be TRBD1 (5 bases). Looked up from germline, CDR1 is SNHLY and CDR2 is FYNNEI. V lost 7 bases and J 0 bases, leaving 10 bases between the germline ends. CDR3 length equals 13 residues. The full variable domain, with the rest looked up from reference TRBV2 and TRBJ2-7, is EPEVTQTPSHQVTQMGQEVILRCVPISNHLYFYWYRQILGQKVEFLVSFYNNEISEKSEIFDDQFSVERPDGSNFTLKIRSTKLEDSAMYFCASMQTVSYEQYFGPGTRLTVT.

The V call is TRBV2, the J call TRBJ1-4; D unclear. Germline V gene lookup returns CDR1 SNHLY and CDR2 FYNNEI. Trimming cost V 2 bases and J 0 bases, with 7 bases left between them. The CDR3 sequence is 15 residues long. CDR3 bases: TGTGCCAGCAGTGAAACGCGTGCAACTAATGAAAAACTGTTTTTT. Translating it yields CASSETRATNEKLFF.

The V call is TRBV19, the J call TRBJ1-5; D gene unclear. The CDR3 runs 15 residues. The ends were cut back, 7 bases at V and 0 bases at J, with 13 bases in the middle. Germline loops: CDR1 LNHDA, CDR2 SQIVND (reference sequence). CDR3 sequence (DNA): TGTGCCAGTATCTGGAGCGCCAATAGCAATCAGCCCCAGCATTTT. It codes for CASIWSANSNQPQHF.

The rearrangement uses TRBV28 and TRBJ2-7, with a tentative D call TRBD2 (7 bases). Germline V gives CDR1 MDHEN, CDR2 SYDVKM. The V and J ends lost 6 bases and 2 bases respectively, with 20 bases between them. CDR3 length: 16 residues. This CDR3 reads CASRRRGGGGTYEQYF. CDR3 coding DNA: TGTGCCAGCAGGCGGCGCGGGGGTGGGGGCACCTACGAGCAGTACTTC.

DNA for the CDR3: TGTGCCAGCACCTACGGTGGGGGCATGAACACTGAAGCTTTCTTT. Its translation: CASTYGGGMNTEAFF. This chain uses TRBV7-9 with TRBJ1-1; the D gene is possibly TRBD1 (6 bases). CDR1 SEHNR and CDR2 FQNEAQ come from the germline V gene (reference sequence). The CDR3 is 15 residues long. The ends were cut back, 7 bases at V and 0 bases at J, with 15 bases in the middle.

The gene calls are TRBV5-1 and TRBJ2-7; possibly TRBD2 for D (6 bases). CDR3 length equals 16 residues. The V and J ends lost 0 bases and 5 bases respectively, with 18 bases between them. The germline gives CDR1 SGHRS, CDR2 YFSETQ. The CDR3 spells CASSLGGWRGDNEQYF. CDR3 DNA: TGCGCCAGCAGCTTGGGGGGATGGCGGGGAGACAACGAGCAGTACTTC.

The chain joins TRBV6-6 to TRBJ1-1; TRBD1 matches 12 bases. The CDR3 totals 15 residues. J lost 1 base, V lost 6 bases, and 3 bases had no gene match. From germline, CDR1 is MNHNY and CDR2 SVGAGI (reference sequence). The CDR3 here is CASRGQGAPNTEAFF. The CDR3 nucleotides are TGTGCCAGCAGGGGACAGGGGGCGCCGAACACTGAAGCTTTCTTT.

The genes are TRBV7-3 and TRBJ2-2; TRBD2 might be the D (6 bases). Trimming cost V 3 bases and J 5 bases, with 13 bases left between them. This CDR3 is 15 amino acids long. The germline V gene encodes CDR1 SGHTA and CDR2 FQGTGA. The CDR3 region has the DNA TGTGCCAGCAGCTTGAGGAGGGCGGGGACCGGGGAGCTGTTTTTT. This encodes CASSLRRAGTGELFF.

The genes are TRBV2 and TRBJ1-2; TRBD1 matches at 10 bases. Germline V gene sequence: CDR1 SNHLY, CDR2 FYNNEI. J gave up 1 base and V 6 bases, and 8 bases lay outside the gene matches. The CDR3 sequence is 16 residues long. CDR3 sequence (DNA): TGTGCCAGCAGGGGATACCGGGACAGGGGTAACTATGGCTACACCTTC. Translating it yields CASRGYRDRGNYGYTF.

The V gene is TRBV6-5, the J gene TRBJ2-7, with 8 bases fitting TRBD2. Germline V gene sequence: CDR1 MNHEY, CDR2 SVGAGI. V trimming: 6 bases; J trimming: 2 bases; junction bases outside the gene matches: 6. The CDR3 runs to 14 residues. The CDR3 bases are TGTGCCAGCAGACCCGTAGCGGGGCCCTACGAGCAGTACTTC. It is translated as CASRPVAGPYEQYF.

The J gene is TRBJ2-2, the V gene TRBV7-3, with D perhaps matching TRBD2 (6 bases). Germline CDR1 is SGHTA and CDR2 is FQGTGA. V was cut by 6 bases and J by 1 base, with 15 bases left in between. The CDR3 consists of 16 residues. The CDR3 nucleotides read TGTGCCAGCAGTCTCCCCCAGGGAGGGAACACCGGGGAGCTGTTTTTT. Its translation is CASSLPQGGNTGELFF.

V is TRBV18 and J is TRBJ1-5; D unclear. The CDR3 runs to 14 residues. Per germline, CDR1 KGHSH and CDR2 LQKENI. Trimming left V 2 bases short and J 7 bases short, with 12 bases between. The CDR3 is CASSPNGDGQPQHF. The CDR3 nucleotides read TGTGCCAGCTCACCAAACGGGGATGGACAGCCCCAGCATTTT.

The chain carries TRBV6-6 and TRBJ1-3, with TRBD1 identical over 7 bases. Per germline, CDR1 MNHNY and CDR2 SVGAGI (reference sequence). V shed 4 bases, J shed 2 bases, and the junction held 5 bases outside the gene matches. There are 15 residues in the CDR3. In DNA, the CDR3 is TGTGCCAGCAGTTCCACAGGGGTCCCTGGAAACACCATATATTTT. This codes for CASSSTGVPGNTIYF.